This T cell receptor beta chain was recorded in a study of T cells in Graves' hyperthyroidism and ophthalmopathy. Study overall: Specimen type is peripheral blood, collected at initial diagnosis prior to any treatment. General study findings and limits: Researchers found most expanded thyroid clonotypes above 0.001 in blood as well.

First hyperthyroidism diagnosis is when the blood sample was obtained, before any ophthalmopathy symptoms. RNA transcripts gave rise to amplified TCR beta CDR3 regions. Primed by the HTBI set, a first-round RT-PCR was run on the TCR CDR3. TCRdb re-called the multiplex PCR reads with MiXCR, one entry per CDR3 protein. The sample records approximately 260,000 distinct CDR3 sequences, roughly 15% being singletons. This clonotype was seen repeatedly, ten times or more. The target antigen is unknown. Germline-derived CDR1 and CDR2 are DFQATT and SNEGSKA (reference sequence). The CDR3 consists of 12 residues. V was cut by 6 bases and J by 4 bases, with 11 bases left in between.

Specimen: blood. This TCR was recovered from a woman in her fifties or sixties with Graves' hyperthyroidism that later progressed to Graves' ophthalmopathy. This chain links TRBV20-1 with TRBJ2-3, with no clear D. The CDR3 DNA is TGCAGTGCCCCCTCTAGAGCAGATACGCAGTATTTT. Residues: CSAPSRADTQYF.